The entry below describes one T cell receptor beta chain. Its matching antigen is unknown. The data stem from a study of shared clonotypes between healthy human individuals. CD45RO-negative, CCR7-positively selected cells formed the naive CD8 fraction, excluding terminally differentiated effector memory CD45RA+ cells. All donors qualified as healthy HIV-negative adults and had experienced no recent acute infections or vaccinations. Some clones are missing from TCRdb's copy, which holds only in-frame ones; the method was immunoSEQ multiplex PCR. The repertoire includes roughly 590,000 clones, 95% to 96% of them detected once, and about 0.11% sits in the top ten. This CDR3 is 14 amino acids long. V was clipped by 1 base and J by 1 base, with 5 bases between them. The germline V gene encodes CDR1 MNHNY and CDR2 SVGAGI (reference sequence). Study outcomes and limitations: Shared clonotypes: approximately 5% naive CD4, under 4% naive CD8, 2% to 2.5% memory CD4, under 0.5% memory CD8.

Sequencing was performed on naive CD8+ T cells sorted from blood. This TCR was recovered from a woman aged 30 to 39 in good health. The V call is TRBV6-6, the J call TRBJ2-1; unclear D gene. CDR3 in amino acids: CASSYLGSYNEQFF. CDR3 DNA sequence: TGTGCCAGCAGTTACTTGGGGTCCTACAATGAGCAGTTCTTC.